Listed below are T cell receptor beta chains from one sample, sequenced in a study of blood T cell repertoires in COVID-19. TCRdb's copy holds only in-frame clones and misses some; the assay was immunoSEQ multiplex PCR. In the table there are a few hundred thousand clones, around 84% of which are singletons. Input material: peripheral blood. Receptors originate from a man aged 60 to 75 with acute or convalescent COVID-19. Each CDR3 is given with its conserved first and last residue. The order of the fields is V gene, J gene, CDR3 length, CDR3 protein.

TRBV4-2	TRBJ2-2	19	CASSHQGQRSSGVGGELFF
TRBV24-1	TRBJ1-5	13	CATPPVGNQPQHF
TRBV6-1	TRBJ2-2	15	CASSEASSGTGELFF
TRBV14	TRBJ1-6	17	CASSRQGAALPNSPLHF
TRBV7-9	TRBJ1-5	17	CASSLVVGEPGEEAQHF
TRBV6-4	TRBJ2-1	15	CASRGRDSPGGEQFF
TRBV18	TRBJ1-2	15	CASSLWTGDNYGYTF
TRBV5-4	TRBJ2-3	13	CAVGVYSTDTQYF
TRBV27	TRBJ2-1	17	CASSPQGLAGESNEQFF
TRBV30	TRBJ1-1	14	CAWRTGQGDTEAFF
TRBV16	TRBJ2-7	13	CASSQSSGFGQYF
TRBV6-4	TRBJ2-1	16	CASSDSWRSSYNEQFF
TRBV4-1	TRBJ2-2	16	CASSQAQGASTGELFF
TRBV5-4	TRBJ2-7	15	CASSLGTSVIYEQYF
TRBV18	TRBJ2-7	14	CASSPVAVGHEQYF
TRBV10-2	TRBJ1-1	16	CATWDMDRGPNTEAFF
TRBV19	TRBJ1-1	13	CASSWDRGFEAFF
TRBV30	TRBJ1-5	13	CAWGGPGSAPQHF
TRBV18	TRBJ1-2	14	CASSRGTASLGYTF
TRBV7-8	TRBJ2-1	14	CASSPLLGYNEQFF
TRBV6-2/TRBV6-3	TRBJ2-7	13	CASSERGPYEQYF
TRBV5-1	TRBJ2-3	15	CASRRTGAGTDTQYF
TRBV19	TRBJ1-2	13	CASSIESNYGYTF